A single T cell receptor (beta chain) is shown here with its context. This record comes from a study of T-cell memory formation after mild COVID-19. Study-level background: The TCR clusters were mostly specific to one donor.

Per the germline V gene, CDR1 is SGHTA and CDR2 is FQGNSA. The CDR3 is made up of 16 amino acids. Trimming cost V 3 bases and J 5 bases; bases outside gene matches: 8. TCRdb ran MiXCR on the 5' RACE reads and lists one entry per CDR3 protein. Among some 320,000 distinct CDR3 sequences listed, roughly 15% were seen once. What was sequenced was PBMCs or a T cell subset sorted from them (not recorded which). The gene calls are TRBV7-2 and TRBJ2-5; TRBD2 matches at 11 bases. The clonotype was recovered from a man aged 18 to 30 who had mild COVID-19 (a few samples of this study predate the infection). Cell type and time point are not known. For the CDR3, the DNA is TGTGCCAGCAGCTTCGGGCTAGCGGGGGGCGGGGAGACCCAGTACTTC. Residues: CASSFGLAGGGETQYF.